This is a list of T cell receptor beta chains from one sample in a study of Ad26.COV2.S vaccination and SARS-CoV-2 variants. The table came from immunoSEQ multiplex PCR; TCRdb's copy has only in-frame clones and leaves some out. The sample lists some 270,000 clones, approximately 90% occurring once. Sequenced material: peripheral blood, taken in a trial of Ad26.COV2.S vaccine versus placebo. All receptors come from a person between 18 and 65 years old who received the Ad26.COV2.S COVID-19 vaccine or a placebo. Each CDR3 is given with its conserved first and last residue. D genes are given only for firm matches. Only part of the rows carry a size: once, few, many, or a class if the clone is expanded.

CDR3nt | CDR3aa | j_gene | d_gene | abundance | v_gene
TGTGCCAGCAGTTACTCGAAAGGGTCTGGGGCCAACGTCCTGACTTTC | CASSYSKGSGANVLTF | TRBJ2-6 | NA | NA | TRBV6-5
TGTGCCAGTAGTATACGCAGGGATACGCAGTATTTT | CASSIRRDTQYF | TRBJ2-3 | NA | NA | TRBV19
TGTGCCAGCAGCCTTAGGACTAGCGGGACCCTCAATGAGCAGTTCTTC | CASSLRTSGTLNEQFF | TRBJ2-1 | TRBD2 | NA | TRBV7-9
TGTGCCAGCAGCTTGTTGGGGTCCCCCGTAGATTCACCCCTCCACTTT | CASSLLGSPVDSPLHF | TRBJ1-6 | NA | NA | TRBV7-6
TGTGCCAGCTCACCTCGGCCTCGGGACTCTTATACGCAGTATTTT | CASSPRPRDSYTQYF | TRBJ2-3 | NA | NA | TRBV18
TGTGCCAGCAGTGACTCCCAGCGGGGGGGCAGTGAGCAGTTCTTC | CASSDSQRGGSEQFF | TRBJ2-1 | TRBD2 | NA | TRBV6-4
TGTGCCATCAACAAACACAGTTCTAACACTGAAGCTTTCTTT | CAINKHSSNTEAFF | TRBJ1-1 | NA | NA | TRBV10-3
TGTGCCAGCAGTTACTCCTACAGGGCCACTGAAGCTTTCTTT | CASSYSYRATEAFF | TRBJ1-1 | NA | NA | TRBV6-5
TGCGCCAGCAGCAGCGGGACAGCCGACAATGAGCAGTTCTTC | CASSSGTADNEQFF | TRBJ2-1 | NA | NA | TRBV5-1
TGTGCCAGCAGCTTCGCGGGGTCGGGCACAGATACGCAGTATTTT | CASSFAGSGTDTQYF | TRBJ2-3 | NA | NA | TRBV7-6
TGTGCCAGTAGTATAGCCAGGAACAATGAGCAGTTCTTC | CASSIARNNEQFF | TRBJ2-1 | NA | NA | TRBV19
TGTGCCAGCAGGACGCAGACAGGGGATGCGGAGACCCAGTACTTC | CASRTQTGDAETQYF | TRBJ2-5 | TRBD1 | NA | TRBV6-5
TGTGCCAGCAGCTCAGGGTTAGCGTCCAGGTCTGGGGCCAACGTCCTGACTTTC | CASSSGLASRSGANVLTF | TRBJ2-6 | NA | NA | TRBV7-8
TGCAGCGGATCAACAGGGATGAACACTGAAGCTTTCTTT | CSGSTGMNTEAFF | TRBJ1-1 | NA | many | TRBV29-1
TGTGCCAGCAGCTTCTCTGGGGACAGGGTTCGGAGCTATGGCTACACCTTC | CASSFSGDRVRSYGYTF | TRBJ1-2 | TRBD1 | NA | TRBV7-9
TGTGCCTGGAGTGCCCCGACTAGCGGGAGCACAGATACGCAGTATTTT | CAWSAPTSGSTDTQYF | TRBJ2-3 | TRBD2 | once | TRBV30
TGTGCCAGCAGCCCCTGGGGAGGGGGAACTGAAGCTTTCTTT | CASSPWGGGTEAFF | TRBJ1-1 | NA | NA | TRBV6-2/TRBV6-3
TGTGCCAGCAGCCGCGGGGGGACCCCCCCCTACAATGAGCAGTTCTTC | CASSRGGTPPYNEQFF | TRBJ2-1 | TRBD2 | NA | TRBV5-8
TGTGCCAGCAGCTGGACGACAGGGCCTTATGGCTACACCTTC | CASSWTTGPYGYTF | TRBJ1-2 | TRBD1 | NA | TRBV14
TGTGCCAGCAGACAGGGACTAGCGGAATATACGCAGTATTTT | CASRQGLAEYTQYF | TRBJ2-3 | TRBD2 | NA | TRBV6-5